This T cell receptor beta chain is from a study of T-cell memory formation after mild COVID-19. Whole-study findings and limits: The main location of contracting CD4+ clones was CM and EM, and that of contracting CD8+ clones was EMRA.

MiXCR was run by TCRdb on the 5' RACE reads, yielding one entry per CDR3 protein. Of under 600,000 distinct CDR3 sequences listed, roughly a fifth were seen once; the top ten hold roughly 9.1%. This clonotype was detected only once. The target antigen is unknown. J lost 7 bases, V lost 6 bases, and 6 bases had no gene match. The CDR3 contains 15 residues. Germline CDR1 reads MNHNS; CDR2 reads SASEGT. The TCR sequence derives from an adult woman who had mild COVID-19 (a few samples of this study predate the infection). Cell type and time point are not known. This chain joins TRBV6-1 and TRBJ2-2; the match to TRBD2 covers 12 bases. Sequences were obtained from PBMCs or a T cell subset sorted from them (not recorded which). This CDR3 is CASSPGLAGIGELFF. Here the CDR3 DNA reads TGTGCCAGCAGCCCCGGACTAGCGGGGATCGGGGAGCTGTTTTTT.